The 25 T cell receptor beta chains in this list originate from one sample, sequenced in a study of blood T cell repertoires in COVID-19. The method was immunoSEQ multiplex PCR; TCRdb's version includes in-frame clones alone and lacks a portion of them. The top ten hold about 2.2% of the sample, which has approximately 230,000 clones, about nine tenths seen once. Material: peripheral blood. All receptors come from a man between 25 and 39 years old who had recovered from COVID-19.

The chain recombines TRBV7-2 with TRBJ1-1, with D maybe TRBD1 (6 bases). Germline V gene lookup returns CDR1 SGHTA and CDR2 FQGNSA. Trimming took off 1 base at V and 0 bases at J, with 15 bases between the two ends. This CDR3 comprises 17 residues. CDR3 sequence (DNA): TGTGCCAGCAGCTTAGTGCAGGGGTATTTGGTGAACACTGAAGCTTTCTTT. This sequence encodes CASSLVQGYLVNTEAFF.

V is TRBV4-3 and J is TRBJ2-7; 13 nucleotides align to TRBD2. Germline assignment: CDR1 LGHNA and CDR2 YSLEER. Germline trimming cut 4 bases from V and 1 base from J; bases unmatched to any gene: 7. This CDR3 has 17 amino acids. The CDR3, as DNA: TGCGCCAGCAGCCGCAGGACTAGCGGGGGACCGTCCTACGAGCAGTACTTC. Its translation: CASSRRTSGGPSYEQYF.

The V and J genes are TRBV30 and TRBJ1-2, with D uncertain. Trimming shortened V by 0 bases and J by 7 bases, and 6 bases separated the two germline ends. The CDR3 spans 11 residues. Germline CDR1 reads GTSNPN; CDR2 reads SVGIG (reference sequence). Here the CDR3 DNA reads TGTGCCTGGAGTGTACTCCCTGGCTACACCTTC. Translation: CAWSVLPGYTF.

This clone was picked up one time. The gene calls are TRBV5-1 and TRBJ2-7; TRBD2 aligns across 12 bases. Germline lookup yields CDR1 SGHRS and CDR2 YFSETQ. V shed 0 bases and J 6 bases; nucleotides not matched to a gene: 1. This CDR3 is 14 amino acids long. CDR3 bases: TGCGCCAGCAGCTTGGGACTAGCGGGGGTCGAGCAGTACTTC. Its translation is CASSLGLAGVEQYF.

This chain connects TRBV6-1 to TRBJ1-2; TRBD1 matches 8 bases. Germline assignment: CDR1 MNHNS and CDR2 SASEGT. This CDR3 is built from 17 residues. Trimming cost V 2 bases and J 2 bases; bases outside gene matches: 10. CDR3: CASSELRSAGGNYGYTF. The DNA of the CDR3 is TGTGCCAGCAGTGAACTCAGGTCGGCAGGGGGCAACTATGGCTACACCTTC.

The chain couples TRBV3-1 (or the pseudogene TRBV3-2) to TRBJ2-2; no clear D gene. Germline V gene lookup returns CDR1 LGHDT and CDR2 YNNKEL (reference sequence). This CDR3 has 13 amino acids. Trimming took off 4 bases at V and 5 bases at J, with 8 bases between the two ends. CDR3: CASSLQSTGELFF. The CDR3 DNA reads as TGTGCCAGCAGCCTACAGAGTACCGGGGAGCTGTTTTTT.

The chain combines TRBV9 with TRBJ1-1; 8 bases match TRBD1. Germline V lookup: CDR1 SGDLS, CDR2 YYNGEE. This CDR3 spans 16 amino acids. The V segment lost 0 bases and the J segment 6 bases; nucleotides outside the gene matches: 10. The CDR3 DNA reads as TGTGCCAGCAGCGTAGCACAGGGGGAGAGGGGCGCTGAAGCTTTCTTT. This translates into CASSVAQGERGAEAFF.

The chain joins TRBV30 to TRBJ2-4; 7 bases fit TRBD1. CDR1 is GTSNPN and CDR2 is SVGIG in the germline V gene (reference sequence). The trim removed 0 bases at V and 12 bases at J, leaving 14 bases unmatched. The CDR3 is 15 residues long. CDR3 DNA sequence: TGTGCCTGGAGTGTACAAGGGGGCGCCGGAAAGGGTCAGTACTTC. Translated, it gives CAWSVQGGAGKGQYF.

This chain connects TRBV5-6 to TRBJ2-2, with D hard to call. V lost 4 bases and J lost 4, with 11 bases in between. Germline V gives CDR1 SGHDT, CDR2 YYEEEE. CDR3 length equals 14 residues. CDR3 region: CASSRRGSTGELFF. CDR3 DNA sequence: TGTGCCAGCAGCCGCCGAGGCAGCACCGGGGAGCTGTTTTTT. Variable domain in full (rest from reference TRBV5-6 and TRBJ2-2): DAGVTQSPTHLIKTRGQQVTLRCSPKSGHDTVSWYQQALGQGPQFIFQYYEEEERQRGNFPDRFSGHQFPNYSSELNVNALLLGDSALYLCASSRRGSTGELFFGEGSRLTVL.

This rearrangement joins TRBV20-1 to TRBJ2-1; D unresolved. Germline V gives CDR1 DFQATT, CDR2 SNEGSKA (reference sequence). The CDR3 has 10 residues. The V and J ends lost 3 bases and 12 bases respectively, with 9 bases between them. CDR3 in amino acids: CSARLARQFF. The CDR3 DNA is TGCAGTGCTAGGTTAGCTAGGCAGTTCTTC.

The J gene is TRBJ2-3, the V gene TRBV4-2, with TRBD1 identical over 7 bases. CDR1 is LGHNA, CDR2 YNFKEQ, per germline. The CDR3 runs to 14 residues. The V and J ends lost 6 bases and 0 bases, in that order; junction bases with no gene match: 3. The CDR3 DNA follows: TGTGCCAGCAGGACAGGGCAGAGCACAGATACGCAGTATTTT. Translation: CASRTGQSTDTQYF.

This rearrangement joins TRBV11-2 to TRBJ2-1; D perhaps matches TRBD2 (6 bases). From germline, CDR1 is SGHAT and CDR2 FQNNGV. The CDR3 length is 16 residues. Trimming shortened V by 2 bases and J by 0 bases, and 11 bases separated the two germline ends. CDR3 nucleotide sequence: TGTGCCAGCAGCTTAAGGATGACTAGCTCCTACAATGAGCAGTTCTTC. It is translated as CASSLRMTSSYNEQFF.

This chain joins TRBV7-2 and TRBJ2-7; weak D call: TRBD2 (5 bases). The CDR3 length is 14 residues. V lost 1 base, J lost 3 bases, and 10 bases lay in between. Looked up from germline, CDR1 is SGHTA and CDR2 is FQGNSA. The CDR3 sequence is CASSLGPGNYEQYF. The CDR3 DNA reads TGTGCCAGCAGCTTAGGCCCGGGGAACTACGAGCAGTACTTC.

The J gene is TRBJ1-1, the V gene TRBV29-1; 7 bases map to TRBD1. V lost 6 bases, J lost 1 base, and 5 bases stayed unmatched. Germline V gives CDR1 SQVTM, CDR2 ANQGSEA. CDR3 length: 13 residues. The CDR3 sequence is CSVRQGANTEAFF. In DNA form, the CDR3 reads TGCAGCGTGCGACAGGGAGCGAACACTGAAGCTTTCTTT.

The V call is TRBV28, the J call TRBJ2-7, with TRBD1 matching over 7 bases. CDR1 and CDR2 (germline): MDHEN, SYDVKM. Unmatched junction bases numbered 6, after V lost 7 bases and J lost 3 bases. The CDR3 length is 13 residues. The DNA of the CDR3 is TGTGCCAGCAAAGGTGGGGACAGCTACGAGCAGTACTTC. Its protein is CASKGGDSYEQYF.

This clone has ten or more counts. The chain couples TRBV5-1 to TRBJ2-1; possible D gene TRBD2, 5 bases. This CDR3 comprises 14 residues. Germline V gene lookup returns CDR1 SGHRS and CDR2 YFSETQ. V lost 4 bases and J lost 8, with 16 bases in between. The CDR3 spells CASSLSLPGDEQFF. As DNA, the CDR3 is TGCGCCAGCAGCCTTTCCCTCCCCGGGGATGAGCAGTTCTTC.

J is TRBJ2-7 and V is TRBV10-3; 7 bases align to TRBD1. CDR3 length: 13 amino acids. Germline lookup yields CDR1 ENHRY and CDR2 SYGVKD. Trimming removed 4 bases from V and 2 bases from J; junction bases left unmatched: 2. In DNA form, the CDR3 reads TGTGCCATCAGTGCGGGACAGACCTACGAGCAGTACTTC. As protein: CAISAGQTYEQYF.

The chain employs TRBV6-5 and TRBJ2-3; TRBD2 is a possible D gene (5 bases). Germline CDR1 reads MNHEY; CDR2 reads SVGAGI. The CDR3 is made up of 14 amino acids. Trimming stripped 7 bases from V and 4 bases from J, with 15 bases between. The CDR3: CASTPGISPDTQYF. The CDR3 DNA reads TGTGCCAGCACCCCGGGAATTTCCCCAGATACGCAGTATTTT.

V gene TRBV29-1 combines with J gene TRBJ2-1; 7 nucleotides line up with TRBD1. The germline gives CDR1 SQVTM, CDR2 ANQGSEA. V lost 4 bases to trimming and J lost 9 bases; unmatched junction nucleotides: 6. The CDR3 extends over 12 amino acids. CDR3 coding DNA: TGCAGCGTTGTCAGGGGGTATGGTGAGCAGTTCTTC. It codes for CSVVRGYGEQFF.

The CDR3 DNA reads TGTGCCAGCAGCGCGGGACAGGGTATAATGAACACTGAAGCTTTCTTT. This gives the protein CASSAGQGIMNTEAFF. This chain connects TRBV27 to TRBJ1-1; 9 bases fit TRBD1. Germline-derived CDR1 and CDR2 are MNHEY and SMNVEV (reference sequence). The V segment lost 6 bases and the J segment 0 bases; nucleotides outside the gene matches: 8. The length of the CDR3 is 16 residues.

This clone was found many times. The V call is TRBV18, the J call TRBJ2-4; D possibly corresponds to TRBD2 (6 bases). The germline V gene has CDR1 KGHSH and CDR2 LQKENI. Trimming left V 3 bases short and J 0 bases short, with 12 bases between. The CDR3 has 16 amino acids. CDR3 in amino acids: CASSPGGVLAKNIQYF. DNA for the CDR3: TGTGCCAGCTCACCCGGAGGGGTCCTAGCCAAAAACATTCAGTACTTC. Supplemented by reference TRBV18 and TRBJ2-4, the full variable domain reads NAGVMQNPRHLVRRRGQEARLRCSPMKGHSHVYWYRQLPEEGLKFMVYLQKENIIDESGMPKERFSAEFPKEGPSILRIQQVVRGDSAAYFCASSPGGVLAKNIQYFGAGTRLSVL.

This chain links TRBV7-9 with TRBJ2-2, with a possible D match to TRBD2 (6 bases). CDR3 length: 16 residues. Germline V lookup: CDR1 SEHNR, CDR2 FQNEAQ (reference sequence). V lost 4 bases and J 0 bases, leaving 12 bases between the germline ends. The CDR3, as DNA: TGTGCCAGCAGCTCCGGGACTCCCGCGAACACCGGGGAGCTGTTTTTT. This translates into CASSSGTPANTGELFF.

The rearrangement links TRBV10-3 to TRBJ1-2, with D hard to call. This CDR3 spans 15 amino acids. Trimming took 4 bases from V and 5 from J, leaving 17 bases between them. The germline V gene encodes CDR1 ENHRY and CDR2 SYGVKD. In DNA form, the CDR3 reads TGTGCCATCAGTGGGAGCGGGGAGATGGGGTATGGCTACACCTTC. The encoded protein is CAISGSGEMGYGYTF.

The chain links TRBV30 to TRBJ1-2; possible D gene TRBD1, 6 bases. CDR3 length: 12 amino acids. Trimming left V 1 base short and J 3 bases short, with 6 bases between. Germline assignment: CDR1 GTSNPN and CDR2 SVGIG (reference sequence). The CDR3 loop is CAWSGGHYGYTF. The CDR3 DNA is TGTGCCTGGAGTGGGGGGCACTATGGCTACACCTTC.

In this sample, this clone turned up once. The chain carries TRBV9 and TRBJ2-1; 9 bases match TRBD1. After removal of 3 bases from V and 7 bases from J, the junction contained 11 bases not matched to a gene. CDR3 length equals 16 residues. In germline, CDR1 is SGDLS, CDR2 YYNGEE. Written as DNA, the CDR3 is TGTGCCAGCAGCGAGGGGTCCGGACAGGGGAAAAATGAGCAGTTCTTC. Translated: CASSEGSGQGKNEQFF.